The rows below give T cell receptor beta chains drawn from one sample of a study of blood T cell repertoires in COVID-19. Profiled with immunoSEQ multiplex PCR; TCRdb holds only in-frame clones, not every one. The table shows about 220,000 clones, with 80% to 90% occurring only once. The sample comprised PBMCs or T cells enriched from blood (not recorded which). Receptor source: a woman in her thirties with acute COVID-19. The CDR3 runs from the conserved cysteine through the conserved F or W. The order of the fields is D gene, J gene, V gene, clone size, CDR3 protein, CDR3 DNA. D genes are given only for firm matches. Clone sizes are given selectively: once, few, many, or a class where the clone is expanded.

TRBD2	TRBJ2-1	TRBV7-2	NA	CASTPGGGASSYNEQFF	TGTGCCAGCACCCCTGGGGGGGGTGCTAGCTCCTACAATGAGCAGTTCTTC
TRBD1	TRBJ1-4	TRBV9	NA	CASSLRGGFEKLFF	TGTGCCAGCAGCCTAAGAGGGGGCTTTGAAAAACTGTTTTTT
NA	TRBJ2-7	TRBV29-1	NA	CSVGGWGGTEQYF	TGCAGCGTGGGAGGTTGGGGGGGCACCGAGCAGTACTTC
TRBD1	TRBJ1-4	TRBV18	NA	CASSPRQGIGEKLFF	TGTGCCAGCTCACCACGACAGGGGATAGGTGAAAAACTGTTTTTT
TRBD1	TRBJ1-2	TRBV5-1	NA	CASSPDREANYGYTF	TGCGCCAGCAGCCCGGACAGGGAAGCTAACTATGGCTACACCTTC
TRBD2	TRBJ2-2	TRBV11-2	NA	CASSLVLASAGELFF	TGTGCCAGCAGCTTAGTACTAGCGAGCGCCGGGGAGCTGTTTTTT
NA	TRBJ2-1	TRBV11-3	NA	CASSLEQASYNEQFF	TGTGCCAGCAGCTTAGAACAGGCCTCCTACAATGAGCAGTTCTTC
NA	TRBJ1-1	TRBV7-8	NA	CASSPESVNTEAFF	TGTGCCAGCAGCCCGGAGTCAGTGAACACTGAAGCTTTCTTT
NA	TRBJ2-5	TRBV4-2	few	CASSQDPMVVRGETQYF	TGTGCCAGCAGCCAAGATCCCATGGTAGTGCGAGGGGAGACCCAGTACTTC
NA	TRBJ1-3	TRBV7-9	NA	CASSRDSGNTIYF	TGTGCCAGCAGCCGGGACTCTGGAAACACCATATATTTT
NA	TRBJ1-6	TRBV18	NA	CASSPGTQHNSPLHF	TGTGCCAGCTCACCGGGGACACAACATAATTCACCCCTCCACTTT
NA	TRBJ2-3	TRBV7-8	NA	CASSLSELLTDTQYF	TGTGCCAGCAGCTTGAGCGAGCTACTCACAGATACGCAGTATTTT
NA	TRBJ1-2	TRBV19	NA	CASSMGGPLGYTF	TGTGCCAGTAGTATGGGGGGGCCGTTAGGCTACACCTTC
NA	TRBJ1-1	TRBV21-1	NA	CASRQGTEAFF	TGTGCCAGCAGACAGGGTACTGAAGCTTTCTTT
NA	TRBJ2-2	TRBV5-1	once	CASSLASAWVNTGELFF	TGCGCCAGCAGCTTGGCCTCAGCGTGGGTTAACACCGGGGAGCTGTTTTTT
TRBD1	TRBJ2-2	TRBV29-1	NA	CSGRTGRDTGELFF	TGCAGCGGGAGGACAGGACGGGACACCGGGGAGCTGTTTTTT
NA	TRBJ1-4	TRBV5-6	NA	CASSLLGQGEKLFF	TGTGCCAGCAGCTTGTTGGGACAAGGTGAAAAACTGTTTTTT
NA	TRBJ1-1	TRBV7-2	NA	CASSLGVLTEAFF	TGTGCCAGCAGCTTAGGTGTCCTCACTGAAGCTTTCTTT
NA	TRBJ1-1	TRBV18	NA	CASSGQSKGNTEAFF	TGTGCCAGCTCGGGGCAGTCCAAGGGGAACACTGAAGCTTTCTTT
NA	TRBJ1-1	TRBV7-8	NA	CASSPRQSGRTMNTEAFF	TGTGCCAGCAGCCCGCGCCAATCGGGAAGGACTATGAACACTGAAGCTTTCTTT
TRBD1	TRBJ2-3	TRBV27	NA	CASSLSKGDRGTDTQYF	TGTGCCAGCAGTTTATCAAAAGGGGACAGGGGGACAGATACGCAGTATTTT
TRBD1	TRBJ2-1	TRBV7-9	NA	CASTVPGQGREQFF	TGTGCCAGCACGGTACCGGGACAGGGGAGAGAGCAGTTCTTC
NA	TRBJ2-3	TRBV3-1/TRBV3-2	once	CASSQGTTSTDTQYF	TGTGCCAGCAGCCAAGGGACTACCTCCACAGATACGCAGTATTTT
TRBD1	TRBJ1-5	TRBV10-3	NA	CATTDRGRGNQPQHF	TGTGCCACAACAGACAGGGGGCGAGGCAATCAGCCCCAGCATTTT
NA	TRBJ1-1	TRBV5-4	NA	CASSLGRDENTEAFF	TGTGCCAGCAGCTTGGGCAGGGATGAGAACACTGAAGCTTTCTTT
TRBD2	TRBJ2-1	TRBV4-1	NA	CASSQTGLAGDEQFF	TGCGCCAGCAGCCAAACCGGACTAGCCGGTGATGAGCAGTTCTTC
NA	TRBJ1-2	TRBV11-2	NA	CASRSIRNYGYTF	TGTGCCAGCAGGTCGATCAGGAACTATGGCTACACCTTC
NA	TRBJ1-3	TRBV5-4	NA	CASSGRGSGNTIYF	TGTGCCAGCAGCGGAAGGGGTTCCGGAAACACCATATATTTT
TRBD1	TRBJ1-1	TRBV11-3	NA	CASSFDRGRSEAFF	TGTGCCAGCAGCTTTGACAGGGGTAGATCGGAAGCTTTCTTT
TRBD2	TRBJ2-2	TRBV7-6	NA	CASSEPGLARISNTGELFF	TGTGCCAGCAGCGAACCGGGACTAGCGCGGATTTCGAACACCGGGGAGCTGTTTTTT
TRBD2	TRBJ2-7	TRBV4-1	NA	CASSQDWASGSYEQYF	TGCGCCAGCAGCCAAGATTGGGCTAGCGGCTCCTACGAGCAGTACTTC
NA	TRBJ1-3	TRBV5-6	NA	CASSFSGNTIYF	TGTGCCAGCAGCTTTAGCGGAAACACCATATATTTT
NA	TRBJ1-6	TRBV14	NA	CASSQGSSYNSPLHF	TGTGCCAGCAGCCAAGGGAGCTCCTATAATTCACCCCTCCACTTT
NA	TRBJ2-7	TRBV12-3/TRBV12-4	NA	CASRDTGNYEQYF	TGTGCCAGCAGGGACACAGGAAACTACGAGCAGTACTTC
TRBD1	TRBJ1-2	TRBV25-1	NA	CASSEGQGAIYGYTF	TGTGCCAGCAGTGAGGGACAGGGGGCGATTTACGGCTACACCTTC
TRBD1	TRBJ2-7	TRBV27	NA	CASSPGQGPGSYEQYF	TGTGCCAGCAGTCCTGGACAGGGTCCGGGCTCCTACGAGCAGTACTTC
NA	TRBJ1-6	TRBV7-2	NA	CVSSLRTGLNSPLHF	TGTGTCAGCAGCTTACGGACGGGATTGAATTCACCCCTCCACTTT
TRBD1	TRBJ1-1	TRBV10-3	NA	CAISESGDRNAFF	TGTGCCATCAGTGAGTCGGGGGACAGGAACGCTTTCTTT
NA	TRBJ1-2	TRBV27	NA	CASSPRTDYGYTF	TGTGCCAGCAGTCCTCGGACAGACTATGGCTACACCTTC
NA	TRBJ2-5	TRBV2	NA	CASRNRWGETQYF	TGTGCCAGCAGGAACAGGTGGGGAGAGACCCAGTACTTC
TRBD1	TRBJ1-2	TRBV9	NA	CASSRLTGGDYGYTF	TGTGCCAGCAGCAGACTGACAGGGGGCGACTATGGCTACACCTTC
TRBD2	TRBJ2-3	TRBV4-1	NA	CASSQDLTSGSDTQYF	TGCGCCAGCAGCCAAGATCTCACTAGCGGCTCAGATACGCAGTATTTT
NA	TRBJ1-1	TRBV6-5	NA	CASSYSAGVGTEAFF	TGTGCCAGCAGTTACTCGGCAGGGGTAGGGACTGAAGCTTTCTTT
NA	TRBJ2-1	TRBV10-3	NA	CAIRGFGNNEQFF	TGTGCCATCAGGGGGTTCGGGAACAATGAGCAGTTCTTC
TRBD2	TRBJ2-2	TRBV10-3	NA	CAIRTSGGVAGELFF	TGTGCCATCAGAACTAGCGGGGGGGTGGCCGGGGAGCTGTTTTTT
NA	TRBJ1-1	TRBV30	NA	CAWIGLRNTEAFF	TGTGCCTGGATAGGACTCCGGAACACTGAAGCTTTCTTT
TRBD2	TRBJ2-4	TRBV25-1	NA	CASGRAGGENIQYF	TGTGCCAGCGGCCGTGCGGGAGGAGAAAACATTCAGTACTTC
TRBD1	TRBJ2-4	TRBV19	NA	CASSITQTGMFWYF	TGTGCCAGTAGTATAACCCAGACAGGGATGTTTTGGTACTTC
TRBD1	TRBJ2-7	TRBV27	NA	CASSLQPGQGAIYEQYF	TGTGCCAGCAGTCTCCAGCCGGGACAGGGGGCAATCTACGAGCAGTACTTC
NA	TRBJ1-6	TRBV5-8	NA	CASRPRVTNSPLHF	TGTGCCAGCAGACCACGGGTCACAAATTCACCCCTCCACTTT
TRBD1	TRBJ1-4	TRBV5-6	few	CASSDAGTGDEKLFF	TGTGCCAGCAGCGACGCCGGGACAGGGGATGAAAAACTGTTTTTT
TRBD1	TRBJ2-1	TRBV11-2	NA	CASRDPGQVTYNEQFF	TGTGCCAGCAGGGATCCGGGACAGGTTACCTACAATGAGCAGTTCTTC
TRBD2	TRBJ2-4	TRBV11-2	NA	CASSGLAGVAKNIQYF	TGTGCCAGCAGCGGACTAGCGGGGGTAGCCAAAAACATTCAGTACTTC